Below, one T cell receptor (beta chain) is given with its context. It has no known antigen specificity. Nothing much larger sits one base from this clone, and base qualities are not available. Genomic DNA extracted from peripheral blood, rather than sorted cells or RNA, was used as the source for amplification of TCR beta rearrangements. This sample was taken from a study of T cell repertoires in aging, cancer and after chemotherapy (dated by TCRdb to the late 2010s). For the study in its entirety: The donors fell into six age groups ranging from 30 or younger to 70 or older, and each group had at least three individuals. The study profiled peripheral blood TCR beta repertoires from healthy donors and cancer patients to examine immunoaging and T cell reconstitution after chemotherapy. Roughly 9.6 million TCR reads were contained in the full dataset. Alongside 95 healthy donors serving as a reference group, the cohort included 200 to 250 cancer patients, of whom roughly 92 had hematological cancers and fewer than 130 had solid cancers. Paired pre- and post-chemotherapy samples in the hematological group came from chronic lymphocytic leukemia patients treated with fludarabine- or bendamustine-based regimens.

Study-wide conclusions, independent of this receptor: In healthy donors, the decline in TCR diversity with age was mainly due to loss of richness, whereas in cancer patients loss of evenness also played a role. Compared with age-matched healthy donors, untreated patients with either hematological or solid cancers had significantly lower TCR diversity in the blood along with higher clonality. It was noted by the authors that conclusions about immunological memory after chemotherapy cannot be drawn from the repertoire data. In both cancer cohorts, median generation probability rose over the chemotherapy interval, which suggests that the repertoire was reconstituted through rebound thymic output. Hematological cancer patients had lymphoid organ infiltration, which may itself impair thymic emigration or peripheral T cell expansion.

Multiplex touch-down PCR with a mixed TRB-A/B primer pool was used to amplify rearranged TRB sequences covering the V, D and J segments. Two consecutive PCR reactions with Phusion HS II polymerase added Illumina adapters and sample indices to the amplicons. Amplicons were gel-purified using the NucleoSpin Gel and PCR Clean-up kit and were subsequently checked with Qubit and an Agilent 2100 Bioanalyzer. Sequencing of the libraries was done on an Illumina MiSeq with paired-end, single-indexed 600-cycle runs. The authors processed their data as follows. MiXCR versions 2.12 and 3.0.5 were used to process the TRB sequences. Each unique CDR3 nucleotide sequence was counted as one clone, and only productive sequences with at least two reads were retained. Repertoire metrics included Shannon diversity, evenness, clonality (one minus evenness), and alpha-parameterized diversity profiles from alpha 0 to 5. The IGoR algorithm was used to calculate generation probabilities of clones in the paired pre- and post-chemotherapy samples. The public reads were run again by TCRdb, first through fastp at Q25 and then through MiXCR, and only productive beta chains were kept. Here each entry gathers all rows of one CDR3 protein and keeps the most common genes and DNA. For this entry, the V and J calls and clone size follow TCRdb and not the study's own pipeline. The sample has about 2,900 distinct CDR3 sequences on record, under 25% of them singletons. The ten largest clones capture around 40% of the sample.

The sequence was collected from a human donor with a blood cancer. The source material was blood.

The CDR3 corresponds to CASSLGGARDTQYF. The sequenced DNA is TGTGCCAGCAGCCTCGGGGGGGCCAGAGATACGCAGTATTTT. The chain is assembled from TRBV7-2 and TRBJ2-3, and 8 bases in between align with TRBD2. Based on the germline V gene, the CDR1 and CDR2 sequences are SGHTA and FQGNSA. V is cut back by 5 bases and J by 5 bases, with 6 bases in the junction unmatched. Taken from cysteine to phenylalanine, the CDR3 has 14 residues. The CDR3 DNA has 42 bases and is translated from base 1.